Included here is one TCR beta chain sequence, with context. This entry belongs to a study of blood T cell repertoires in COVID-19. The CDR3 runs 14 residues. V was cut by 4 bases and J by 2 bases, with 12 bases left in between. TCRdb's table, derived via immunoSEQ multiplex PCR, lists solely in-frame clones and lacks some. Among some 370,000 clones, around 91% were seen once, and the ten largest hold 6.5%. The source of this sequence is a man between 18 and 35 years old with active or convalescent COVID-19. Sequencing used peripheral blood. V is TRBV5-3 and J is TRBJ1-1; D possibly corresponds to TRBD1 (5 bases). TRBV5-3 falls under the ORF class, with uncertain function. This CDR3 reads CARSRQDRNTEAFF. In nucleotides, the CDR3 is TGTGCCAGAAGCCGACAAGACAGAAACACTGAAGCTTTCTTT.